This T cell receptor (beta chain) was retrieved from a study of T-cell memory formation after mild COVID-19. Study-level points and caveats: CD4/CD8 balance held among clones contracting day 15 to 85, and later expanders leaned CD4+. Contracting CD4+ clones were located mainly in CM and EM, and CD8+ clones in EMRA. Clonal second-wave expansions that peaked on day 37 had unconfirmed SARS-CoV-2 specificity.

V was pared by 4 bases and J by 8 bases, with 9 bases between. The CDR3 sequence is 12 residues long. CDR1 is KGHDR and CDR2 is SFDVKD in the germline V gene. Libraries for TCRalpha and TCRbeta carried sample barcodes and unique molecular identifiers via 5'RACE. TCRdb reprocessed the 5' RACE reads with MiXCR, giving one entry per CDR3 protein. The table has some 210,000 distinct CDR3 sequences, roughly 18% seen once. Concerning this clonotype itself: What it recognizes is unknown.

The TCR comes from an adult woman who had mild COVID-19 (a few samples of this study predate the infection). Cell type and time point are not known. The rearrangement links TRBV24-1 to TRBJ2-3; weak D call: TRBD1 (5 bases). The sequenced sample was PBMCs or a T cell subset sorted from them (not recorded which). CDR3 nucleotide sequence: TGTGCCACCAGTGACAGGGCGGTTACGCAGTATTTT. Amino acids: CATSDRAVTQYF.